The 5 T cell receptor beta chains below were found in one sample sequenced in a study of shared clonotypes between healthy human individuals. CD45RO-negative, CCR7-positively selected cells formed the naive CD8 fraction, excluding terminally differentiated effector memory CD45RA+ cells. Generated by immunoSEQ multiplex PCR, the TCRdb table keeps only in-frame clones and is missing some. The table shows almost 700,000 clones, with roughly nine tenths occurring only once. Sequencing input: naive CD8+ T cells sorted from blood. The receptors originated from a man under 40 in good health.

The CDR3 reads CASVDTGRPNYGYTF. CDR3 bases: TGCGCCAGCGTCGACACCGGGCGGCCTAACTATGGCTACACCTTC. V gene TRBV10-2 combines with J gene TRBJ1-2, with D hard to call. The CDR3 contains 15 residues. Germline CDR1 is WSHSY and CDR2 is SAAADI. With 8 bases removed from V and 0 bases from J, the gap between germline ends came to 16 bases.

V usage is TRBV7-6 and J usage is TRBJ2-3; D could derive from TRBD1 or TRBD2 (5 bases each). This CDR3 is 17 amino acids long. Germline V gene sequence: CDR1 SGHVS, CDR2 FNYEAQ. V was pared by 3 bases and J by 2 bases, with 18 bases between. CDR3 residues: CASSLGTGTLLTDTQYF. DNA for the CDR3: TGTGCCAGCAGCTTGGGGACCGGGACCCTACTCACAGATACGCAGTATTTT.

The chain combines TRBV28 with TRBJ1-2, with 12 positions matching TRBD1. With V trimmed by 5 bases and J by 2 bases, 9 bases remained unmatched. The CDR3 sequence is 17 residues long. CDR1 and CDR2 (germline): MDHEN, SYDVKM. CDR3 protein: CASSPPGTGGENYGYTF. The CDR3 DNA reads as TGTGCCAGCAGTCCTCCCGGGACAGGGGGCGAGAACTATGGCTACACCTTC.

This clone was recorded only once. The V call is TRBV28, the J call TRBJ2-7, with D perhaps assigned TRBD1 or TRBD2 (5 bases each). V shed 3 bases and J shed 6 bases, with 15 bases lying between them. Germline V gene sequence: CDR1 MDHEN, CDR2 SYDVKM. The CDR3 totals 14 residues. This CDR3 is CASSFRDGAVEQYF. CDR3 DNA sequence: TGTGCCAGCAGTTTTCGGGACGGCGCGGTCGAGCAGTACTTC.

V and J are TRBV7-9 and TRBJ2-1; D not certain. The germline V gene has CDR1 SEHNR and CDR2 FQNEAQ (reference sequence). Trimming pared 1 base from V and 6 bases from J, leaving 10 bases between. There are 14 residues in the CDR3. The DNA for the CDR3 is TGTGCCAGCAGCTTAGGAGTCCTGGGCAATGAGCAGTTCTTC. Translating it yields CASSLGVLGNEQFF.